This T cell receptor (gamma chain) stems from a study of Vδ1+ human thymocytes. Extracted RNA was reverse transcribed into cDNA. Multiplex PCR used pooled V-gene forward primers and a constant-region reverse primer to amplify CDR3s. TCRdb redid clone calling on the multiplex PCR reads using CATT. The sample consists of approximately 8,500 gamma-chain clones, roughly 56% of them appearing once. This clone was counted a few times. The antigen is not known. Study outcomes and limitations: In the thymus, TRG and TRD repertoires looked highly polyclonal with Gaussian CDR3 lengths.

CDR3 length equals 11 residues. V lost 4 bases, J lost 12 bases, and 9 bases stayed unmatched. Germline V gene sequence: CDR1 VTNTFY, CDR2 YDVSTARD (reference sequence). The sorted cells were CD3+ Vdelta1+ Vdelta2- thymocytes from alphabeta-depleted thymus. Vdelta1+ thymocyte sorts reached between roughly 97% and 99.6% purity. This receptor was identified in a girl younger than two who had congenital heart surgery. The chain employs TRGV3 and TRGJ1 or TRGJ2. In the absence of a J gene in TCRdb, the DNA was matched to germline to assign it here. Sequenced material: Vdelta1+ gamma-delta thymocytes from the thymus. Subset noted: FACS-sorted CD3+ TCRalphabeta- TCRVdelta1+ TCRVdelta2- thymocytes. The CDR3 sequence is CATWDPGVKLF. The CDR3, as DNA: TGTGCCACCTGGGATCCGGGTGTGAAACTCTTT.